These 22 T cell receptor beta chains were sequenced from one sample in a study of monozygotic twins with inflammatory bowel disease. TCRdb reprocessed the 5' RACE reads, with one entry per CDR3 protein and no DNA. This table lists around 380,000 distinct CDR3 sequences. Sequencing input: blood. These receptors were collected from a human donor with ulcerative colitis or Crohn's disease, or a healthy co-twin of an affected twin (not recorded which).

The V gene is TRBV24-1, the J gene TRBJ2-1; as DNA is missing, the TRBD1 call by TCRdb cannot be tested. In germline, CDR1 is KGHDR, CDR2 SFDVKD. This CDR3 region has 14 residues. CDR3 residues: CATSNRDIRGKQFF.

The gene calls are TRBV27 and TRBJ1-6; TCRdb's D call of TRBD1 is untestable without DNA. The germline CDR1 and CDR2 sequences are MNHEY and SMNVEV (reference sequence). The length of the CDR3 is 18 residues. The CDR3 sequence is CASSFDRTGSSYNSPLHF.

The chain employs TRBV7-9 and TRBJ2-5. This CDR3 has 12 amino acids. Germline CDR1 SEHNR, CDR2 FQNEAQ (reference sequence). CDR3 protein: CASRRSEETQYF.

The chain uses TRBV5-1 and TRBJ2-5; with no DNA, the TCRdb D assignment of TRBD1 cannot be verified. Germline lookup yields CDR1 SGHRS and CDR2 YFSETQ. The CDR3 covers 15 residues. The CDR3: CASSFSRERVKTQYF.

The V gene is TRBV6-5, the J gene TRBJ2-5; no DNA is available, so the TRBD1 call from TCRdb remains unchecked. This CDR3 spans 18 amino acids. The germline V gene encodes CDR1 MNHEY and CDR2 SVGAGI. CDR3 amino acids: CASSYRRRQGKGQETQYF.

The chain employs TRBV10-3 and TRBJ2-1; TCRdb indicates TRBD1, and absent DNA this call remains unverified. Germline loops: CDR1 ENHRY, CDR2 SYGVKD. The CDR3 totals 15 residues. CDR3 protein: CAIRGAGAEYNEQFF.

CDR3 protein: CASSQGASGISYNEQFF. The chain combines TRBV7-8 with TRBJ2-1; the TRBD1 assignment by TCRdb is unverifiable without DNA. CDR1 is SGHVS, CDR2 FQNEAQ, per germline. This CDR3 is built from 17 residues.

V gene TRBV20-1 combines with J gene TRBJ2-7; TCRdb names TRBD1, which stays unverified in the absence of DNA. CDR1 is DFQATT, CDR2 SNEGSKA, per germline (reference sequence). The CDR3 contains 13 residues. The CDR3 here is CSCGGQGLNEQYF.

The J gene is TRBJ1-1, the V gene TRBV27. Germline V gene data show CDR1 as MNHEY and CDR2 as SMNVEV (reference sequence). The CDR3 extends over 13 amino acids. The CDR3: CASSLLVGTEAFF.

The CDR3 protein is CASSLVPPGLSGNTIYF. The chain couples TRBV7-2 to TRBJ1-3; there is no DNA to check the TCRdb D call of TRBD1. Looked up from germline, CDR1 is SGHTA and CDR2 is FQGNSA. This CDR3 spans 17 amino acids.

The rearrangement joins TRBV7-9 to TRBJ1-4. The CDR3 is made up of 11 amino acids. Germline CDR1 SEHNR, CDR2 FQNEAQ (reference sequence). CDR3 residues: CASSSYEKLFF.

The chain uses TRBV5-6 and TRBJ2-1; absent DNA, TCRdb's TRBD1 call cannot be checked. The CDR3 totals 16 residues. Germline V CDR1 and CDR2: SGHDT, YYEEEE. The CDR3 sequence: CASSLGDRAYINEQFF.

The rearrangement uses TRBV11-2 and TRBJ1-4; TCRdb's D call of TRBD1 is untestable without DNA. The CDR3 covers 14 residues. Germline V CDR1 and CDR2: SGHAT, FQNNGV. The CDR3 sequence: CASSLGQGREKLFF.

The chain uses TRBV20-1 and TRBJ2-7; TCRdb selects TRBD1, and the lack of DNA leaves this call unchecked. Germline CDR1 is DFQATT and CDR2 is SNEGSKA (reference sequence). The CDR3 totals 14 residues. The CDR3 here is CSAEVWGESYEQYF.

V and J are TRBV3-1 and TRBJ2-1; with no DNA, the TCRdb D assignment of TRBD2 cannot be verified. The CDR3 covers 18 residues. Germline CDR1 reads LGHDT; CDR2 reads YNNKEL (reference sequence). CDR3 in amino acids: CASSQGGSGGPTYNEQFF.

The rearrangement links TRBV14 to TRBJ2-5; the TRBD2 assignment by TCRdb is unverifiable without DNA. CDR1 SGHDN and CDR2 FVKESK come from the germline V gene. This CDR3 has 15 residues. The CDR3 sequence is CASSQWRGGRETQYF.

The chain has TRBV7-2 and TRBJ2-1. The germline gives CDR1 SGHTA, CDR2 FQGNSA. This CDR3 spans 12 amino acids. CDR3 sequence: CASSSLNNEQFF. The variable domain in full, completed from reference TRBV7-2 and TRBJ2-1, reads GAGVSQSPSNKVTEKGKDVELRCDPISGHTALYWYRQSLGQGLEFLIYFQGNSAPDKSGLPSDRFSAERTGGSVSTLTIQRTQQEDSAVYLCASSSLNNEQFFGPGTRLTVL.

The rearrangement links TRBV14 to TRBJ1-1. CDR3 length: 13 amino acids. Germline values: CDR1 SGHDN, CDR2 FVKESK. CDR3 amino acids: CASSQVGERRTFF.

CDR3 residues: CSATGRDSYEQYF. J is TRBJ2-7 and V is TRBV20-1; TCRdb indicates TRBD1, and absent DNA this call remains unverified. Germline V CDR1 and CDR2: DFQATT, SNEGSKA (reference sequence). The CDR3 has 13 residues.

CDR3: CSGRRAGALGSTDTQYF. This rearrangement joins TRBV29-1 to TRBJ2-3; TCRdb gives TRBD2 as the D gene, but with no DNA this cannot be confirmed. The CDR3 spans 17 residues. The germline V gene encodes CDR1 SQVTM and CDR2 ANQGSEA.

V is TRBV10-3 and J is TRBJ1-2; TCRdb reports TRBD1, a call that lacks DNA to check it against. The germline CDR1 and CDR2 sequences are ENHRY and SYGVKD. The CDR3 loop spans 18 amino acids. This CDR3 is CAISLSPGTDLRNYGYTF.

The gene calls are TRBV4-1 and TRBJ2-1; checking the TCRdb D call of TRBD2 is not possible without DNA. This CDR3 has 17 residues. Germline assignment: CDR1 MGHRA and CDR2 YSYEKL. The CDR3 spells CASSQTSSGPSYNEQFF.